The rows below give T cell receptor beta chains drawn from one sample of a study of early T cells in non-severe SARS-CoV-2 infection. TCRdb analysed the 5' RACE reads with MiXCR anew, one entry per CDR3 protein. The table shows 20,000 to 30,000 distinct CDR3 sequences, with less than 6% occurring only once. Sequencing was carried out using whole blood. Every receptor here comes from an adult who was a healthcare worker with PCR-confirmed SARS-CoV-2 infection or an uninfected control (not recorded which). Each CDR3 is given with its conserved first and last residue. Fields, in order: V gene, clone size, J gene, D gene, CDR3 length, CDR3 protein, CDR3 DNA. D genes are given only for firm matches. Size is stated for part of the rows, as once, few or many counts, or as a class when the clone is expanded.

v_gene: TRBV20-1
abundance: many
j_gene: TRBJ2-1
d_gene: TRBD2
len: 16
CDR3aa: CSATSWTSRAYNEQFF
CDR3nt: TGCAGTGCGACCTCCTGGACTAGCCGGGCCTACAATGAGCAGTTCTTC

v_gene: TRBV7-6
abundance: medium-sized
j_gene: TRBJ2-3
d_gene: -
len: 16
CDR3aa: CASSLVGGVSTDTQYF
CDR3nt: TGTGCCAGCAGCTTGGTTGGCGGGGTCAGCACAGATACGCAGTATTTT

v_gene: TRBV7-9
abundance: many
j_gene: TRBJ1-3
d_gene: -
len: 15
CDR3aa: CASGQGGSSGNTIYF
CDR3nt: TGTGCCAGCGGCCAGGGAGGAAGCTCTGGAAACACCATATATTTT

v_gene: TRBV11-2
abundance: many
j_gene: TRBJ2-7
d_gene: TRBD2
len: 14
CDR3aa: CASSLAGGSREQYF
CDR3nt: TGTGCCAGCAGCTTAGCGGGGGGATCCCGCGAGCAGTACTTC

v_gene: TRBV5-1
abundance: once
j_gene: TRBJ2-7
d_gene: TRBD1
len: 14
CDR3aa: CASSPGQGGGEQYF
CDR3nt: TGCGCCAGCAGCCCCGGACAGGGAGGTGGTGAGCAGTACTTC

v_gene: TRBV12-3/TRBV12-4
abundance: many
j_gene: TRBJ2-6
d_gene: -
len: 17
CDR3aa: CASSPLGLKDGANVLTF
CDR3nt: TGTGCCAGCAGCCCCCTTGGGCTGAAGGATGGGGCCAACGTCCTGACTTTC

v_gene: TRBV5-1
abundance: -
j_gene: TRBJ2-7
d_gene: -
len: 15
CDR3aa: CASSLDAGASYEQYF
CDR3nt: TGCGCCAGCAGCTTGGATGCGGGGGCTTCCTACGAGCAGTACTTC

v_gene: TRBV10-2
abundance: -
j_gene: TRBJ2-7
d_gene: -
len: 15
CDR3aa: CASSALLPYPGEQYF
CDR3nt: TGCGCCAGCAGTGCATTGCTCCCCTACCCGGGCGAGCAGTACTTC

v_gene: TRBV7-6
abundance: -
j_gene: TRBJ2-7
d_gene: TRBD2
len: 15
CDR3aa: CASSLTSGGTYEQYF
CDR3nt: TGTGCCAGCAGCCTCACTAGCGGGGGTACCTACGAGCAGTACTTC

v_gene: TRBV6-6
abundance: few
j_gene: TRBJ1-4
d_gene: -
len: 14
CDR3aa: CASSYMGELRKLFF
CDR3nt: TGTGCCAGCAGTTACATGGGGGAACTACGAAAACTGTTTTTT

v_gene: TRBV5-1
abundance: many
j_gene: TRBJ2-1
d_gene: -
len: 15
CDR3aa: CASSLLGLAYNEQFF
CDR3nt: TGCGCCAGCAGCTTGCTGGGGCTAGCCTACAATGAGCAGTTCTTC

v_gene: TRBV6-6
abundance: many
j_gene: TRBJ2-2
d_gene: TRBD1
len: 15
CDR3aa: CASSSSGGSTGELFF
CDR3nt: TGTGCCAGCAGTTCCTCAGGGGGCAGCACCGGGGAGCTGTTTTTT

v_gene: TRBV29-1
abundance: medium-sized
j_gene: TRBJ2-7
d_gene: TRBD1
len: 12
CDR3aa: CSVGAGGYEQYF
CDR3nt: TGCAGCGTTGGGGCAGGGGGCTACGAGCAGTACTTC

v_gene: TRBV21-1
abundance: many
j_gene: TRBJ1-6
d_gene: -
len: 15
CDR3aa: CASSNSDRENGPSHF
CDR3nt: TGTGCCAGCAGCAATTCGGACAGGGAGAATGGCCCCTCCCACTTT

v_gene: TRBV11-2
abundance: few
j_gene: TRBJ2-3
d_gene: -
len: 14
CDR3aa: CASSLRPGPDTQYF
CDR3nt: TGTGCCAGCAGCCTGAGACCGGGCCCTGATACGCAGTATTTT

v_gene: TRBV20-1
abundance: many
j_gene: TRBJ2-3
d_gene: TRBD2
len: 17
CDR3aa: CSARDFLAGGHTDTQYF
CDR3nt: TGCAGTGCTAGAGATTTCCTAGCGGGGGGGCACACAGATACGCAGTATTTT

v_gene: TRBV2
abundance: medium-sized
j_gene: TRBJ1-3
d_gene: -
len: 16
CDR3aa: CASSQQGPFSGNTIYF
CDR3nt: TGTGCCAGCAGTCAACAGGGACCTTTCTCTGGAAACACCATATATTTT

v_gene: TRBV6-5
abundance: many
j_gene: TRBJ1-5
d_gene: -
len: 14
CDR3aa: CASSLGRSNQPQHF
CDR3nt: TGTGCCAGCAGTCTGGGACGTAGCAATCAGCCCCAGCATTTT

v_gene: TRBV5-4
abundance: many
j_gene: TRBJ2-1
d_gene: TRBD2
len: 17
CDR3aa: CASSLHTAGLAGGRFLF
CDR3nt: TGTGCCAGCAGCTTGCACACGGCGGGACTAGCGGGGGGGCGATTCCTCTTC

v_gene: TRBV5-1
abundance: -
j_gene: TRBJ2-4
d_gene: TRBD1
len: 15
CDR3aa: CASSFGQGFGNIQYF
CDR3nt: TGCGCCAGCAGCTTTGGACAGGGCTTCGGAAACATTCAGTACTTC

v_gene: TRBV24-1
abundance: -
j_gene: TRBJ1-2
d_gene: TRBD1
len: 14
CDR3aa: CATSPTGRNYGYTF
CDR3nt: TGTGCCACCAGCCCGACAGGGCGTAACTATGGCTACACCTTC

v_gene: TRBV19
abundance: few
j_gene: TRBJ2-6
d_gene: -
len: 15
CDR3aa: CASSTQGAGANVLTF
CDR3nt: TGTGCCAGTAGTACACAGGGCGCCGGGGCCAACGTCCTGACTTTC

v_gene: TRBV2
abundance: many
j_gene: TRBJ1-5
d_gene: TRBD1
len: 15
CDR3aa: CATRGGLGSNQPQHF
CDR3nt: TGTGCTACCAGGGGGGGACTTGGGAGCAATCAGCCCCAGCATTTT

v_gene: TRBV7-6
abundance: few
j_gene: TRBJ1-4
d_gene: -
len: 11
CDR3aa: CASRKAGKLFF
CDR3nt: TGTGCCAGCAGGAAAGCTGGGAAACTGTTTTTT

v_gene: TRBV2
abundance: many
j_gene: TRBJ1-2
d_gene: -
len: 13
CDR3aa: CASSAGGPYGYTF
CDR3nt: TGTGCCAGCAGCGCGGGGGGGCCTTATGGCTACACCTTC

v_gene: TRBV5-5
abundance: few
j_gene: TRBJ2-7
d_gene: -
len: 13
CDR3aa: CASSWGPLEEQYF
CDR3nt: TGTGCCAGCAGCTGGGGACCTCTAGAAGAGCAGTACTTC

v_gene: TRBV7-2
abundance: many
j_gene: TRBJ2-7
d_gene: TRBD1
len: 15
CDR3aa: CASSQGVQGRYEQYF
CDR3nt: TGTGCCAGCAGCCAGGGGGTTCAGGGTCGCTACGAGCAGTACTTC

v_gene: TRBV20-1
abundance: few
j_gene: TRBJ2-6
d_gene: -
len: 17
CDR3aa: CSAPPGGPGSGANVLTF
CDR3nt: TGCAGTGCCCCCCCGGGGGGCCCCGGCTCTGGGGCCAACGTCCTGACTTTC

v_gene: TRBV20-1
abundance: many
j_gene: TRBJ2-7
d_gene: TRBD2
len: 13
CDR3aa: CSARLAGPYEQYF
CDR3nt: TGCAGTGCTAGACTAGCGGGCCCCTACGAGCAGTACTTC

v_gene: TRBV20-1
abundance: many
j_gene: TRBJ1-6
d_gene: -
len: 13
CDR3aa: CSALSGVGSPLHF
CDR3nt: TGCAGTGCTCTCTCTGGTGTGGGGTCACCCCTCCACTTT

v_gene: TRBV5-4
abundance: many
j_gene: TRBJ2-5
d_gene: -
len: 11
CDR3aa: CASRSRETQYF
CDR3nt: TGTGCCAGCAGATCGAGGGAGACCCAGTACTTC

v_gene: TRBV7-3
abundance: -
j_gene: TRBJ2-3
d_gene: -
len: 13
CDR3aa: CASSSTRGDTQYF
CDR3nt: TGTGCCAGCAGCTCTACCCGCGGGGATACGCAGTATTTT

v_gene: TRBV29-1
abundance: few
j_gene: TRBJ2-6
d_gene: -
len: 13
CDR3aa: CSVLITGANVLTF
CDR3nt: TGCAGCGTCCTAATCACTGGGGCCAACGTCCTGACTTTC

v_gene: TRBV12-3/TRBV12-4
abundance: medium-sized
j_gene: TRBJ2-3
d_gene: TRBD2
len: 14
CDR3aa: CASSLTGGAGTQYF
CDR3nt: TGTGCCAGCAGTTTGACCGGGGGGGCCGGTACGCAGTATTTT

v_gene: TRBV29-1
abundance: many
j_gene: TRBJ1-1
d_gene: -
len: 14
CDR3aa: CSVQKGGLNTEAFF
CDR3nt: TGCAGCGTTCAGAAGGGCGGTCTGAACACTGAAGCTTTCTTT

v_gene: TRBV10-2
abundance: -
j_gene: TRBJ1-1
d_gene: -
len: 14
CDR3aa: CATLRADMNTEAFF
CDR3nt: TGCGCCACCCTCCGGGCAGACATGAACACTGAAGCTTTCTTT

v_gene: TRBV7-3
abundance: -
j_gene: TRBJ2-4
d_gene: TRBD1
len: 22
CDR3aa: CASSLTGEPSGQAETAKNIQYF
CDR3nt: TGTGCCAGCAGCTTAACGGGCGAACCCTCGGGACAGGCCGAGACAGCCAAAAACATTCAGTACTTC

v_gene: TRBV28
abundance: many
j_gene: TRBJ2-5
d_gene: -
len: 13
CDR3aa: CASLITYQETQYF
CDR3nt: TGTGCCAGCTTGATCACGTACCAAGAGACCCAGTACTTC

v_gene: TRBV7-2
abundance: many
j_gene: TRBJ1-1
d_gene: TRBD1
len: 13
CDR3aa: CASSLQGLSEAFF
CDR3nt: TGTGCCAGCAGTTTACAGGGGTTGTCTGAAGCTTTCTTT